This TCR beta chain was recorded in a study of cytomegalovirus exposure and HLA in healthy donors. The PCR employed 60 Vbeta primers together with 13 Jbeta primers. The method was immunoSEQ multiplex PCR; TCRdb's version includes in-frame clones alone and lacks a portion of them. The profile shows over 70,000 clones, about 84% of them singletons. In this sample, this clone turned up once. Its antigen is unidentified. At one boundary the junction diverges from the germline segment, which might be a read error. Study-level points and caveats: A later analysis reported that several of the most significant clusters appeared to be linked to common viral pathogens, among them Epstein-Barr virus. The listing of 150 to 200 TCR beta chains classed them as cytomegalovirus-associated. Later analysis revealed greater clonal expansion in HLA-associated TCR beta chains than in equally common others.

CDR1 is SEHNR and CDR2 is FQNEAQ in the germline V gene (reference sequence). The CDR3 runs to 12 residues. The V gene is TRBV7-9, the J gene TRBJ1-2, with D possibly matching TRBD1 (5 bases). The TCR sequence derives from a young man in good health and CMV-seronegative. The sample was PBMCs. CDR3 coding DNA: TGTTCCAGCAGCCCCGCGGAGGGGGGCTACACCTTC. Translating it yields CSSSPAEGGYTF.